These T cell receptor beta chains were read from a single sample in a study of T cells in localized non-small cell lung cancer. This table comes from immunoSEQ multiplex PCR, and its TCRdb copy is limited to in-frame clones, with some not included. The table lists about 28,000 clones, 75% to 95% of them singletons. The sequencing here drew on peripheral blood, taken before any cancer treatment. These TCRs come from a female donor of 60 years or more with stage I lung adenocarcinoma. Both conserved end residues are part of each CDR3. The D gene is left open where the match is weak. The size field is filled for only some rows; it gives once, few, many or a size class.

V: TRBV19; size: .; D: TRBD1; J: TRBJ1-5; DNA: TGTGCCAGTAGTATCATGGACAGGGTTAACCAGCCCCAGCATTTT; CDR3: CASSIMDRVNQPQHF
V: TRBV5-1; size: .; D: .; J: TRBJ1-4; DNA: TGCGCCAGCAGCTTAGGGGGGCCTGCTAATGAAAAACTGTTTTTT; CDR3: CASSLGGPANEKLFF
V: TRBV5-1; size: .; D: .; J: TRBJ2-2; DNA: TGCGCCAGCACCGTCGGGGGAGTTGCGAACACCGGGGAGCTGTTTTTT; CDR3: CASTVGGVANTGELFF
V: TRBV5-1; size: once; D: .; J: TRBJ2-1; DNA: TGCGCCAGCAGCTTGGGGAGCTCCTACAATGAGCAGTTCTTC; CDR3: CASSLGSSYNEQFF
V: TRBV27; size: few; D: .; J: TRBJ1-2; DNA: TGTGCCAGCAGTTTTTTGGGAGGGTTGGGCTACACCTTC; CDR3: CASSFLGGLGYTF
V: TRBV30; size: .; D: .; J: TRBJ2-5; DNA: TGTGCCTGGAGGAGGGACCGAGAGACCCAGTACTTC; CDR3: CAWRRDRETQYF
V: TRBV4-1; size: once; D: .; J: TRBJ2-1; DNA: TGCGCCAGCAGCCAGACGCCCCAGCGAACAGGGAATGAGCAGTTCTTC; CDR3: CASSQTPQRTGNEQFF
V: TRBV10-3; size: .; D: TRBD1; J: TRBJ2-1; DNA: TGTGCCATCAGCGACAGGGCGCGGGTACGCAATGAGCAGTTCTTC; CDR3: CAISDRARVRNEQFF
V: TRBV5-1; size: .; D: .; J: TRBJ1-2; DNA: TGCGCCAGCAGCTTGTCCCCCGGACGAAGGAATGGCTACACCTTC; CDR3: CASSLSPGRRNGYTF
V: TRBV6-5; size: .; D: .; J: TRBJ2-5; DNA: TGTGCCAGCAGTTTTCAGGGCGGAGAGACCCAGTACTTC; CDR3: CASSFQGGETQYF
V: TRBV19; size: .; D: .; J: TRBJ1-1; DNA: TGTGCCAGTAGTAGAGAGACAAGGGGTATAATTGAAGCTTTCTTT; CDR3: CASSRETRGIIEAFF
V: TRBV9; size: .; D: .; J: TRBJ1-5; DNA: TGTGCCAGCAGCCCCGACTGGAGGGGCAATCAGCCCCAGCATTTT; CDR3: CASSPDWRGNQPQHF
V: TRBV9; size: .; D: .; J: TRBJ1-2; DNA: TGTGCCAGCAGCGTAGAGTTAGGGAACTATGGCTACACCTTC; CDR3: CASSVELGNYGYTF
V: TRBV12-5; size: .; D: .; J: TRBJ2-1; DNA: TGTGCTAGTGGTGGGAGCTCCTACAATGAGCAGTTCTTC; CDR3: CASGGSSYNEQFF
V: TRBV29-1; size: once; D: TRBD2; J: TRBJ2-7; DNA: TGCAGCGTTGTTACTCTTAGCGGGAGAAAGGGCGAGCAGTACTTC; CDR3: CSVVTLSGRKGEQYF
V: TRBV12-5; size: .; D: .; J: TRBJ1-3; DNA: TGTGCTAGTGGTTTTCATTCCGGAAACACCATATATTTT; CDR3: CASGFHSGNTIYF
V: TRBV5-6; size: .; D: TRBD1; J: TRBJ1-1; DNA: TGTGCCAGCAGCAGGGACAGCGGTTTTGAAGCTTTCTTT; CDR3: CASSRDSGFEAFF
V: TRBV11-2; size: .; D: TRBD2; J: TRBJ2-2; DNA: TGTGCCAGCAGCTTATTTGCGGGGGGTTTCACCGGGGAGCTGTTTTTT; CDR3: CASSLFAGGFTGELFF
V: TRBV7-3; size: .; D: .; J: TRBJ2-7; DNA: TGTGCCAGCAGCTTAAGTCAGGGATCCTACGAGCAGTACTTC; CDR3: CASSLSQGSYEQYF
V: TRBV25-1; size: once; D: .; J: TRBJ2-2; DNA: TGTGCCAGCAGTTCCCGGGTTTTTGGCGGGGAGCTGTTTTTT; CDR3: CASSSRVFGGELFF
V: TRBV11-2; size: .; D: .; J: TRBJ2-5; DNA: TGTGCCAGCAGCTTAGCTCGAGAGGGAGGGACCCAGTACTTC; CDR3: CASSLAREGGTQYF
V: TRBV9; size: .; D: .; J: TRBJ1-1; DNA: TGTGCCAGCAGCGACCCCGGGAGACCCTCGACTGAAGCTTTCTTT; CDR3: CASSDPGRPSTEAFF
V: TRBV7-9; size: once; D: TRBD2; J: TRBJ2-2; DNA: TGTGCCAGCAGCTCGCCCCCCGGGACTAGCGGGGGGAACACCGGGGAGCTGTTTTTT; CDR3: CASSSPPGTSGGNTGELFF
V: TRBV7-9; size: once; D: .; J: TRBJ1-1; DNA: TGTGCCAGCAGCTTAGTATGGAACACTGAAGCTTTCTTT; CDR3: CASSLVWNTEAFF
V: TRBV18; size: few; D: .; J: TRBJ2-1; DNA: TGTGCCAGCTCACTTTTGACAGGTGAGCAGTTCTTC; CDR3: CASSLLTGEQFF
V: TRBV19; size: once; D: .; J: TRBJ2-1; DNA: TGTGCCAGTAGTATTAGGGATGAGCAGTTCTTC; CDR3: CASSIRDEQFF
V: TRBV29-1; size: .; D: TRBD1; J: TRBJ2-3; DNA: TGCAGCGTTGAAAGGGGGCGGATGGATACGCAGTATTTT; CDR3: CSVERGRMDTQYF
V: TRBV7-2; size: .; D: .; J: TRBJ2-5; DNA: TGTGCCAGCAGCTTCGGAACAGCGCAAGAGACCCAGTACTTC; CDR3: CASSFGTAQETQYF
V: TRBV5-1; size: once; D: TRBD1; J: TRBJ2-1; DNA: TGCGCCAGCAGCTTGGGACAGGGGTCCTACAATGAGCAGTTCTTC; CDR3: CASSLGQGSYNEQFF
V: TRBV6-4; size: .; D: .; J: TRBJ1-2; DNA: TGTGCCAGCAGGGGGGGGGCAGGCGGCTACACCTTC; CDR3: CASRGGAGGYTF